Presented here are 20 T cell receptor beta chains from one specimen sequenced in a study of CD8+CD57+ T cells in acquired aplastic anemia. Whoever was chosen for sequencing had shown CD8+CD57+ cell expansion by flow cytometry. For CDR3 and TCR beta VDJ profiling, genomic DNA was the template used. TCRdb itself ran the reads through MiXCR, one entry per CDR3 protein. The sample carries about 160,000 distinct CDR3 sequences, roughly two thirds recorded once. The sample was sorted CD4+, CD8+, or CD8+CD57+ T cells (not recorded which) from PBMCs. The receptors stem from a human donor with aplastic anemia.

The chain couples TRBV7-3 to TRBJ2-2; tentative D call: TRBD1 (5 bases). CDR3 length: 13 amino acids. The V and J ends lost 4 bases and 6 bases respectively, with 9 bases between them. CDR1 is SGHTA, CDR2 FQGTGA, per germline. The CDR3 sequence is CASSSQGSGELFF. CDR3 nucleotide sequence: TGTGCCAGCAGCTCGCAGGGTTCCGGGGAGCTGTTTTTT.

CDR3 DNA: TGCAAAAGTTCTGGGGCTTTCTTT. This translates into CKSSGAFF. The V call is TRBV20-1, the J call TRBJ1-1; unclear D gene. Germline CDR1 is DFQATT and CDR2 is SNEGSKA (reference sequence). The CDR3 is made up of 8 amino acids.

In DNA, the CDR3 is TGTGCCCCCCAAGGGCAAAACACAGATACGCAGTATTTT. Encoded protein: CAPQGQNTDTQYF. The rearrangement uses TRBV10-3 and TRBJ2-3; D gene unclear. V lost 11 bases and J lost 2, with 14 bases in between. This CDR3 is 13 amino acids long. CDR1 is ENHRY, CDR2 SYGVKD, per germline.

This chain links TRBV7-2 with TRBJ2-3; TRBD1 agrees at 9 bases. Trimming at V came to 3 bases and at J to 1 base, leaving 2 bases not matched to a gene. The germline gives CDR1 SGHTA, CDR2 FQGNSA. This CDR3 has 15 residues. The CDR3 coding sequence is TGTGCCAGCAGCTTGACAGGGGGTGGCACAGATACGCAGTATTTT. Translation gives CASSLTGGGTDTQYF.

About this clonotype: The missing conserved phenylalanine or tryptophan at the end of this CDR3 makes a read error likely. The chain combines TRBV7-9 with TRBJ2-6, with a possible D match to TRBD2 (5 bases). V lost 5 bases, J lost 4 bases, and 12 bases lay in between. The CDR3 contains 15 residues. CDR1 is SEHNR, CDR2 FQNEAQ, per germline (reference sequence). This CDR3 is CASSHGLLGANVLTL. The CDR3 DNA follows: TGTGCCAGCAGCCATGGACTTCTCGGGGCCAACGTCCTGACTCTC.

This clonotype showed up just once. The chain combines TRBV20-1 with TRBJ2-5; 8 bases are shared with TRBD2. Germline lookup yields CDR1 DFQATT and CDR2 SNEGSKA (reference sequence). This CDR3 region has 14 residues. Trimming at V came to 2 bases and at J to 4 bases, leaving 6 bases not matched to a gene. CDR3 amino acids: CSARSGGAGETQYF. In nucleotides, the CDR3 is TGCAGTGCTAGAAGCGGGGGCGCGGGAGAGACCCAGTACTTC.

The chain has TRBV15 and TRBJ2-5; 10 nucleotides line up with TRBD2. The CDR3 is 15 residues long. The V segment lost 6 bases and the J segment 2 bases; nucleotides outside the gene matches: 6. Per germline, CDR1 LNHNV and CDR2 YYDKDF (reference sequence). CDR3 region: CATSPTSGKQETQYF. The CDR3 region has the DNA TGTGCCACCAGTCCAACTAGCGGGAAACAAGAGACCCAGTACTTC.

The chain recombines TRBV20-1 with TRBJ2-2; 9 bases match TRBD2. Germline assignment: CDR1 DFQATT and CDR2 SNEGSKA (reference sequence). The CDR3 runs 15 residues. Trimming cost V 2 bases and J 7 bases; bases outside gene matches: 8. The CDR3 region has the DNA TGCAGTGCTAGAATGGCGGGAGGGCCTAACGGGGAGCTGTTTTTT. Protein: CSARMAGGPNGELFF.

The V gene is TRBV20-1, the J gene TRBJ2-2; the D call may be TRBD1 or TRBD2 (5 bases each). This CDR3 has 14 residues. Trimming took 5 bases from V and 8 from J, leaving 18 bases between them. Germline CDR1 reads DFQATT; CDR2 reads SNEGSKA (reference sequence). CDR3 sequence reads: CSAQGALPRGELFF. In nucleotides, the CDR3 is TGCAGTGCTCAGGGAGCTCTACCGAGAGGGGAGCTGTTTTTT.

This clonotype was detected a few times. V usage is TRBV6-4 and J usage is TRBJ2-5; maybe TRBD1 (6 bases). V dropped 4 bases and J dropped 4 bases, with 10 bases sitting between them. Per the germline V gene, CDR1 is MRHNA and CDR2 is SNTAGT. This CDR3 has 13 amino acids. CDR3 residues: CASSGAGAETQYF. The CDR3 region has the DNA TGTGCCAGCAGTGGGGCAGGGGCAGAGACCCAGTACTTC.

The rearrangement joins TRBV25-1 to TRBJ1-6; no clear D. V was clipped by 4 bases and J by 8 bases, with 12 bases between them. The CDR3 length is 14 residues. Germline values: CDR1 MGHDK, CDR2 SYGVNS. The CDR3 reads CASSGTLRDSPLHF. Here the CDR3 DNA reads TGTGCCAGCAGTGGTACACTAAGGGATTCACCCCTCCACTTT.

This rearrangement joins TRBV29-1 to TRBJ2-5, with TRBD1 matching over 9 bases. Losses at the gene ends were 6 bases for V and 0 bases for J; bases not matched to a gene: 5. Germline CDR1 is SQVTM and CDR2 is ANQGSEA. This CDR3 spans 14 amino acids. The CDR3 region has the DNA TGCAGCGTCGACAACAGGGGGCACCAAGAGACCCAGTACTTC. It specifies CSVDNRGHQETQYF.

The chain is built from TRBV7-2 and TRBJ1-6; D might be TRBD1 (5 bases). The CDR3 length is 13 residues. Trimming left V 4 bases short and J 10 bases short, with 11 bases between. Germline CDR1 is SGHTA and CDR2 is FQGNSA. The CDR3 sequence: CASSWGRYSPLHF. Written as DNA, the CDR3 is TGTGCCAGCAGCTGGGGACGATACTCACCCCTCCACTTT.

This clonotype was seen a single time. The genes are TRBV7-2 and TRBJ1-2; perhaps TRBD1 as D (6 bases). This CDR3 is 14 amino acids long. Germline CDR1 reads SGHTA; CDR2 reads FQGNSA. V gave up 1 base and J gave up 3 bases, with 9 bases separating them. Written as DNA, the CDR3 is TGTGCCAGCAGCTTAGGACCAGGGGACTATGGCTACACCTTC. Its protein product is CASSLGPGDYGYTF.

The J gene is TRBJ1-1, the V gene TRBV5-6; D uncertain. The CDR3 is 12 amino acids. The V gene lost 2 bases and the J gene lost 5 bases, with 7 bases spanning the gap. Germline CDR1 SGHDT, CDR2 YYEEEE. CDR3 nucleotides: TGTGCCAGCAGCTTCGGAGATACTGAAGCTTTCTTT. It translates to CASSFGDTEAFF.

The chain is built from TRBV6-4 and TRBJ2-1; perhaps TRBD1 as D (6 bases). V lost 7 bases and J lost 5, with 12 bases in between. The CDR3 has 13 residues. Germline loops: CDR1 MRHNA, CDR2 SNTAGT. CDR3 sequence reads: CASTGADNNEQFF. The CDR3 coding sequence is TGTGCCAGCACAGGGGCGGATAACAATGAGCAGTTCTTC.

This clonotype appeared a few times. V and J are TRBV19 and TRBJ1-2, with 10 positions matching TRBD1. Germline lookup yields CDR1 LNHDA and CDR2 SQIVND (reference sequence). The CDR3 is 15 residues long. After removal of 7 bases from V and 2 bases from J, the junction contained 7 bases not matched to a gene. Here the CDR3 DNA reads TGTGCCAGTACCCCGGGGGGACAGGGGAACTATGGCTACACCTTC. Translation: CASTPGGQGNYGYTF.

The chain has TRBV9 and TRBJ1-5, with 7 nucleotides matching TRBD1. Germline CDR1 SGDLS, CDR2 YYNGEE. V gave up 4 bases and J gave up 11 bases; unmatched junction bases: 15. This CDR3 comprises 15 residues. The CDR3 protein is CASSSGGDRQKTQHF. The CDR3, as DNA: TGTGCCAGCAGCTCCGGGGGGGACAGACAAAAGACCCAGCATTTT.

The chain has TRBV6-6 and TRBJ1-6; 10 bases align to TRBD1. This CDR3 spans 14 amino acids. CDR1 is MNHNY and CDR2 is SVGAGI in the germline V gene (reference sequence). The trim removed 7 bases at V and 7 bases at J, leaving 4 bases unmatched. The CDR3 DNA reads TGTGCCAGCACCGTGACAGGGGGCAATTCACCCCTCCACTTT. Residues: CASTVTGGNSPLHF.

V usage is TRBV7-2 and J usage is TRBJ1-5; D gene uncertain. Germline lookup yields CDR1 SGHTA and CDR2 FQGNSA. V was clipped by 6 bases and J by 5 bases, with 8 bases between them. This CDR3 region has 12 residues. The CDR3 region has the DNA TGTGCCAGCAGTGTCCACGATCAGCCCCAGCATTTT. Amino acid sequence: CASSVHDQPQHF.